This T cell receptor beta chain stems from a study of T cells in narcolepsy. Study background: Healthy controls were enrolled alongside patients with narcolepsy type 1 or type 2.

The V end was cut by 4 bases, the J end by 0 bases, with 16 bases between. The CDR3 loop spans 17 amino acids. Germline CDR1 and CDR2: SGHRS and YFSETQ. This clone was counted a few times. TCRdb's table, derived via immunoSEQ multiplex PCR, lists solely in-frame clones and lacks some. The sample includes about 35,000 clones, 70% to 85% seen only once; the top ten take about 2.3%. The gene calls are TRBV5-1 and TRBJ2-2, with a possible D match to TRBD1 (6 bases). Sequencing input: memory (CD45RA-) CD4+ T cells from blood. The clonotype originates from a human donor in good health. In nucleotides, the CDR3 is TGCGCCAGCAGCACGAGGACAGAGCCGTCGAACACCGGGGAGCTGTTTTTT. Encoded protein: CASSTRTEPSNTGELFF.